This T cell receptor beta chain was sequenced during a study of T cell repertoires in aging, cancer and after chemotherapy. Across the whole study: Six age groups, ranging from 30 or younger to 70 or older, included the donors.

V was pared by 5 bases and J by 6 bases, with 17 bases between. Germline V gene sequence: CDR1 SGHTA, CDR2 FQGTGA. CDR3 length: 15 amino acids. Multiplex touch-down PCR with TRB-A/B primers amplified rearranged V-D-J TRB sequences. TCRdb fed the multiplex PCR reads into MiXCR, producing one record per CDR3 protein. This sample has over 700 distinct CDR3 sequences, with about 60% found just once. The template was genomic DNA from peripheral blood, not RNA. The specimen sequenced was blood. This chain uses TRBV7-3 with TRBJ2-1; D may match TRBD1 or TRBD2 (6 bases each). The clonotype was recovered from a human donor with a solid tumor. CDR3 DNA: TGTGCCAGCAGCCCTCCGGGGGCTAGCTTCAATGAGCAGTTCTTC. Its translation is CASSPPGASFNEQFF. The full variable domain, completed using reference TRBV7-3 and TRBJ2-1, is GAGVSQTPSNKVTEKGKYVELRCDPISGHTALYWYRQSLGQGPEFLIYFQGTGAADDSGLPNDRFFAVRPEGSVSTLKIQRTERGDSAVYLCASSPPGASFNEQFFGPGTRLTVL.